What follows describes a single T cell receptor beta chain. Data came from immunoSEQ multiplex PCR; TCRdb stores just in-frame clones and leaves some out. The data contain about 120,000 clones, approximately 80% of them singletons. V shed 8 bases and J shed 5 bases, with 9 bases lying between them. Germline V gives CDR1 MNHEY, CDR2 SVGAGI. CDR3 length: 11 residues. These data are taken from a study of blood T cell repertoires in COVID-19. The receptor was derived from a human donor in a cohort sampled during active COVID-19. Specimen: peripheral blood. V gene TRBV6-5 combines with J gene TRBJ1-1, with a tentative D call TRBD1 (6 bases). CDR3 region: CASQTGTEAFF. CDR3 bases: TGTGCCAGCCAAACAGGGACTGAAGCTTTCTTT.